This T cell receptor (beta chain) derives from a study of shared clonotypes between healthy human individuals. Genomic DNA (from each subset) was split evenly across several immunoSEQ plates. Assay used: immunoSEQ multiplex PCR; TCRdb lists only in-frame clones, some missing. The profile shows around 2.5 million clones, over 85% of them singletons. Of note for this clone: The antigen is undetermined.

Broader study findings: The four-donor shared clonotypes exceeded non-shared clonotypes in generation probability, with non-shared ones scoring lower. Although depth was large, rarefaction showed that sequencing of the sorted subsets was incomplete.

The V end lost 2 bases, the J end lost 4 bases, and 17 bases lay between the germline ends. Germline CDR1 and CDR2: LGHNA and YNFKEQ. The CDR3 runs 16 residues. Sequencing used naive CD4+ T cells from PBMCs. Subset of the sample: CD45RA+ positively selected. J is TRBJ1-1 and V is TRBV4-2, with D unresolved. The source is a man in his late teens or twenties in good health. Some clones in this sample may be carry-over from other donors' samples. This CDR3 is CASSQRIREGSTEAFF. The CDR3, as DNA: TGTGCCAGCAGCCAACGTATACGGGAGGGAAGCACTGAAGCTTTCTTT.